This T cell receptor beta chain emerged from a study of cytomegalovirus exposure and HLA in healthy donors. There are 14 residues in the CDR3. Germline values: CDR1 WSHSY, CDR2 SAAADI. V shed 5 bases and J 2 bases; nucleotides not matched to a gene: 2. General study results and limits: For most TCR beta V segments, an earlier analysis put the productive rate at about 90% or about 30% of the time. CMV serostatus was the sole immune exposure data available.

Remarks on this clone: The target antigen is unknown.

A multiplex PCR was run with 60 Vbeta primers and 13 Jbeta primers. The assay was immunoSEQ multiplex PCR, and TCRdb's table has in-frame clones only and misses some. In the table there are approximately 150,000 clones, 77% of which are singletons. Sequencing was performed on PBMCs. This clonotype originated in a woman in her twenties or thirties in good health and CMV-seronegative. The chain uses TRBV10-2 and TRBJ2-7; 11 positions match TRBD2. For the CDR3, the DNA is TGCGCCAGCAGTCTGACTAGCGGGGCCTACGAGCAGTACTTC. It specifies CASSLTSGAYEQYF.